A selection of T cell receptor beta chains follows, all from one sample in a study of T cells after yellow fever vaccination. MiXCR was run by TCRdb on the 5' RACE reads, yielding one entry per CDR3 protein. The table records hundreds of thousands of distinct CDR3 sequences, around 19% of them present only once. The specimen comprised PBMCs, sampled before the yellow fever booster vaccination. These receptor sequences come from a young man who received the YFV17D yellow fever vaccine. CDR3s include the opening cysteine and the closing phenylalanine or tryptophan. The order of the fields is J gene, D gene, clone size, V gene, CDR3 protein, CDR3 DNA. A D gene is named only where the DNA matches it firmly. For some rows the clone size is stated as once, few or many, or as a class when expanded; others skip it.

>TRBJ2-7|TRBD1|few|TRBV4-3
CASSQGVQGRLGLYEQYF
TGCGCCAGCAGCCAAGGGGTACAGGGGAGATTGGGTCTCTACGAGCAGTACTTC
>TRBJ1-6|.|few|TRBV6-5
CASSYRSPYSPLHF
TGTGCCAGCAGTTACAGGAGTCCCTATTCACCCCTCCACTTT
>TRBJ2-3|TRBD2|.|TRBV10-3
CAIRGTSGELTDTQYF
TGTGCCATCAGAGGGACTAGCGGGGAACTGACAGATACGCAGTATTTT
>TRBJ1-2|.|.|TRBV6-2/TRBV6-3
CASSYTGWDGYTF
TGTGCCAGCAGTTATACCGGGTGGGATGGCTACACCTTC
>TRBJ1-6|.|.|TRBV20-1
CSASRSSPLHF
TGCAGTGCTAGTCGGAGCTCACCCCTCCACTTT
>TRBJ2-3|TRBD2|few|TRBV4-3
CASGLAGGGDTQYF
TGCGCCAGCGGACTAGCGGGGGGAGGTGATACGCAGTATTTT
>TRBJ2-5|.|many|TRBV7-3
CASSFGAGPQETQYF
TGTGCCAGCAGCTTCGGAGCCGGCCCCCAAGAGACCCAGTACTTC
>TRBJ2-5|TRBD1|.|TRBV4-3
CASSQGDRYQETQYF
TGCGCCAGCAGCCAAGGGGACAGGTACCAAGAGACCCAGTACTTC
>TRBJ2-5|TRBD2|few|TRBV20-1
CSAPAGGNSETQYF
TGCAGTGCTCCGGCGGGGGGGAATTCGGAGACCCAGTACTTC
>TRBJ2-1|TRBD2|.|TRBV2
CASSEGLAGTYNEQFF
TGTGCCAGCAGTGAGGGACTAGCGGGGACCTACAATGAGCAGTTCTTC
>TRBJ2-1|.|.|TRBV27
CASSLNDEQFF
TGTGCCAGCAGTCTCAACGATGAGCAGTTCTTC
>TRBJ2-1|.|many|TRBV27
CASSLWDPGASEQFF
TGTGCCAGCAGTTTATGGGATCCCGGGGCCTCTGAGCAGTTCTTC
>TRBJ2-1|.|few|TRBV4-1
CASSQAGSFYNEQFF
TGCGCCAGCAGCCAAGCGGGCAGCTTTTACAATGAGCAGTTCTTC
>TRBJ1-5|.|few|TRBV5-4
CASSLEGGGDQHF
TGTGCCAGCAGCTTGGAAGGAGGGGGGGACCAGCATTTT
>TRBJ1-2|.|.|TRBV6-1
CASREGDIAPVRGYIF
TGTGCCAGCAGGGAAGGGGACATCGCGCCCGTAAGAGGCTACATCTTC
>TRBJ2-3|.|few|TRBV9
CASSVVGASTDTQYF
TGTGCCAGCAGCGTAGTAGGGGCAAGCACAGATACGCAGTATTTT
>TRBJ1-1|.|.|TRBV7-2
CASAGPEAFF
TGTGCCAGCGCAGGGCCTGAAGCTTTCTTT
>TRBJ2-1|.|.|TRBV10-3
CAISDPPGATGNEQFF
TGTGCCATCAGTGACCCCCCGGGGGCCACGGGAAATGAGCAGTTCTTC
>TRBJ2-3|TRBD2|.|TRBV11-2
CASSSTTSLDTQYF
TGTGCCAGCAGCTCAACGACTAGCTTAGATACGCAGTATTTT
>TRBJ1-3|TRBD1|few|TRBV12-3/TRBV12-4
CASSLGDRYTIYF
TGTGCCAGCAGTTTAGGGGACAGATACACCATATATTTT
>TRBJ2-3|.|.|TRBV4-2
CASRAPRTVLSGDTQYF
TGTGCCAGCAGAGCCCCCCGGACAGTCCTAAGCGGAGATACGCAGTATTTT
>TRBJ2-2|.|.|TRBV11-2
CASSLDSGTRTGELFF
TGTGCCAGCAGCTTAGATTCTGGGACGCGCACCGGGGAGCTGTTTTTT
>TRBJ2-5|.|few|TRBV3-1
CASSQAQGQETQYF
TGTGCCAGCAGCCAGGCCCAAGGGCAAGAGACCCAGTACTTC
>TRBJ2-5|.|few|TRBV7-2
CASSPGLHGETQYF
TGTGCCAGCAGCCCGGGACTCCATGGAGAGACCCAGTACTTC
>TRBJ2-5|.|few|TRBV10-3
CAISDGSWNQETQYF
TGTGCCATCAGTGATGGTAGCTGGAACCAAGAGACCCAGTACTTC
>TRBJ2-7|TRBD1|few|TRBV20-1
CSALRRQGTYEQYF
TGCAGTGCTTTAAGAAGACAGGGCACCTACGAGCAGTACTTC
>TRBJ2-7|.|.|TRBV21-1
CASSSPYYEQYF
TGTGCCAGCAGCTCCCCGTACTACGAGCAGTACTTC
>TRBJ2-3|TRBD2|many|TRBV7-2
CASSSQAAGGPTDTQYF
TGTGCCAGCAGCTCGCAGGCAGCGGGGGGCCCCACAGATACGCAGTATTTT
>TRBJ1-1|TRBD1|once|TRBV5-1
CASSPGGGGGGGPEAFF
TGCGCCAGCAGCCCCGGAGGAGGGGGCGGGGGGGGCCCTGAAGCTTTCTTT
>TRBJ1-2|.|.|TRBV7-9
CASSLGRTATNYGYTF
TGTGCCAGCAGCTTAGGGAGGACGGCCACTAACTATGGCTACACCTTC
>TRBJ2-1|TRBD2|.|TRBV2
CASSDRVTWGGYNEQFF
TGTGCCAGCAGTGATAGGGTTACGTGGGGGGGATACAATGAGCAGTTCTTC
>TRBJ1-1|TRBD1|few|TRBV4-2
CASSQASGGDTEAFF
TGTGCCAGCAGCCAAGCCTCAGGGGGGGACACTGAAGCTTTCTTT
>TRBJ2-2|.|.|TRBV5-1
CATGDTNTGELFF
TGCGCCACCGGGGACACTAACACCGGGGAGCTGTTTTTT
>TRBJ2-3|.|.|TRBV6-1
CASSRLEALSTDTQYF
TGTGCCAGCAGCCGACTCGAAGCACTTAGCACAGATACGCAGTATTTT
>TRBJ2-3|.|.|TRBV7-9
CASSFGRTDTQYF
TGTGCCAGCAGCTTCGGGAGAACAGATACGCAGTATTTT
>TRBJ1-2|.|few|TRBV12-5
CASALDRRYGYTF
TGTGCTAGTGCTCTCGACCGACGTTATGGCTACACCTTC
>TRBJ2-1|TRBD1|.|TRBV7-3
CASSPGQGYYNEQFF
TGTGCCAGCAGCCCAGGACAGGGCTACTACAATGAGCAGTTCTTC
>TRBJ1-1|.|.|TRBV10-3
CAISALLDAEAFF
TGTGCCATCAGTGCCCTCCTCGACGCTGAAGCTTTCTTT
>TRBJ2-3|.|few|TRBV20-1
CSARAVYASTDTQYF
TGCAGTGCTAGGGCCGTATACGCATCTACAGATACGCAGTATTTT
>TRBJ1-6|TRBD1|.|TRBV20-1
CSARDNGQGGNSPLHF
TGCAGTGCTAGAGACAACGGACAGGGCGGTAATTCACCCCTCCACTTT
>TRBJ2-2|TRBD2|.|TRBV5-1
CASSWRPGLGGELFF
TGCGCCAGCAGCTGGAGACCGGGACTAGGAGGGGAGCTGTTTTTT
>TRBJ2-3|.|.|TRBV6-5
CASSPPGQKDTQYF
TGTGCCAGCTCTCCCCCAGGGCAGAAAGATACGCAGTATTTT
>TRBJ2-7|TRBD1|.|TRBV11-2
CASSLVPGTGDPYEQYF
TGTGCCAGCAGCTTAGTACCCGGGACAGGTGACCCCTACGAGCAGTACTTC
>TRBJ2-6|.|few|TRBV5-5
CASSFLGANVLTF
TGTGCCAGCAGCTTCCTAGGGGCCAACGTCCTGACTTTC
>TRBJ1-2|.|.|TRBV4-1
CASSQGSGPANYGYTF
TGCGCCAGCAGCCAAGGGTCAGGCCCAGCTAACTATGGCTACACCTTC
>TRBJ2-1|TRBD2|.|TRBV29-1
CSVATSGGGEQFF
TGCAGCGTTGCGACTAGCGGGGGGGGTGAGCAGTTCTTC
>TRBJ1-2|.|.|TRBV29-1
CSVERSAGPGDGYTF
TGCAGCGTTGAACGATCGGCGGGCCCAGGGGATGGCTACACCTTC
>TRBJ2-1|.|few|TRBV7-8
CASSVGSSYNEQFF
TGTGCCAGCAGCGTGGGGAGCTCCTACAATGAGCAGTTCTTC
>TRBJ1-1|.|.|TRBV28
CASTPGFMNTEAFF
TGTGCCAGCACACCAGGTTTCATGAACACTGAAGCTTTCTTT